Shown below are 27 T cell receptor beta chains from a single sample sequenced in a study of control samples from healthy donors and cancer patients. The protocol was immunoSEQ multiplex PCR, while the TCRdb copy is restricted to in-frame clones and leaves out a portion. Among some 140,000 clones listed, around 96% were seen once. Sequencing used blood. The receptors were sampled from a middle-aged man in good health.

The V and J genes are TRBV3-1 (or the pseudogene TRBV3-2) and TRBJ2-1; D gene unclear. The CDR3 spans 11 residues. CDR1 and CDR2 from the germline V gene are LGHDT and YNNKEL (reference sequence). Trimming stripped 5 bases from V and 9 bases from J, with 8 bases between. The CDR3 nucleotides are TGTGCCAGCAGCTCGGCCAGTGAGCAGTTCTTC. Its protein product is CASSSASEQFF.

V usage is TRBV6-1 and J usage is TRBJ2-7, with 9 nucleotides matching TRBD2. The CDR3 extends over 16 amino acids. Trimming cost V 1 base and J 4 bases; bases outside gene matches: 8. Germline V gene data show CDR1 as MNHNS and CDR2 as SASEGT. The CDR3 here is CASSEGVAGGPYEQYF. CDR3 DNA sequence: TGTGCCAGCAGTGAAGGCGTGGCGGGGGGGCCTTACGAGCAGTACTTC.

V gene TRBV7-2 combines with J gene TRBJ1-1; tentative D call: TRBD1 (6 bases). CDR3 length: 13 amino acids. CDR1 is SGHTA, CDR2 FQGNSA, per germline. Trimming left V 2 bases short and J 4 bases short, with 8 bases between. DNA of the CDR3: TGTGCCAGCAGCTTATGGGACATCACTGAAGCTTTCTTT. Translation: CASSLWDITEAFF.

This rearrangement joins TRBV19 to TRBJ1-2, with TRBD1 matching over 7 bases. This CDR3 is 14 amino acids long. Germline loops: CDR1 LNHDA, CDR2 SQIVND (reference sequence). Losses at the gene ends were 5 bases for V and 2 bases for J; bases not matched to a gene: 5. CDR3 residues: CASSLGQTNYGYTF. The CDR3 nucleotides are TGTGCCAGTAGTCTGGGACAGACGAACTATGGCTACACCTTC.

The rearrangement joins TRBV9 to TRBJ1-2, with D possibly TRBD1 on 5 matching bases. The CDR3 runs 17 residues. Germline assignment: CDR1 SGDLS and CDR2 YYNGEE. V lost 3 bases and J 4 bases, leaving 22 bases between the germline ends. The CDR3 coding sequence is TGTGCCAGCAGCGATTCCTTATCCTTGACAGAGGTCTATGGCTACACCTTC. Translation: CASSDSLSLTEVYGYTF.

This chain uses TRBV9 with TRBJ1-2, with D uncertain. Germline V gene data show CDR1 as SGDLS and CDR2 as YYNGEE. Between the trimmed V and J ends, which lost 0 bases and 2 bases, there was a span of 17 bases. CDR3 length: 17 residues. CDR3 nucleotides: TGTGCCAGCAGCGTAGCCCCTGCGGGCGGCACGAACTATGGCTACACCTTC. Its protein is CASSVAPAGGTNYGYTF.

The gene calls are TRBV7-8 and TRBJ1-5; D unresolved. The CDR3 contains 17 residues. Trimming removed 1 base from V and 0 bases from J, with 13 bases in between. The V gene's germline CDR1 is SGHVS and CDR2 FQNEAQ. The chain's CDR3 is CASSLDGQHYSNQPQHF. CDR3 in DNA: TGTGCCAGCAGCTTAGACGGGCAGCATTATAGCAATCAGCCCCAGCATTTT.

This chain uses TRBV3-1 (or the pseudogene TRBV3-2) with TRBJ2-1; TRBD1 matches at 10 bases. Per the germline V gene, CDR1 is LGHDT and CDR2 is YNNKEL (reference sequence). V lost 4 bases to trimming and J lost 6 bases; unmatched junction nucleotides: 0. This CDR3 region has 13 residues. The DNA for the CDR3 is TGTGCCAGCAGCCGGACAGGGGGCAATGAGCAGTTCTTC. As protein: CASSRTGGNEQFF.

In this sample, this clone turned up once. The chain carries TRBV12-3 or TRBV12-4 and TRBJ1-3; 7 bases align to TRBD1. The trim removed 6 bases at V and 3 bases at J, leaving 2 bases unmatched. This CDR3 contains 13 residues. The CDR3 loop reads CASSRDSGNTIYF. The CDR3 DNA reads as TGTGCCAGCAGCCGGGACAGTGGAAACACCATATATTTT.

V gene TRBV7-9 combines with J gene TRBJ2-1; no reliable D call. Trimming removed 1 base at V and 4 bases at J, with 11 bases between. Germline CDR1 SEHNR, CDR2 FQNEAQ (reference sequence). The CDR3 consists of 15 residues. The CDR3 region has the DNA TGTGCCAGCAGCTTAGGTTCAGGCCAGTACAATGAGCAGTTCTTC. Translating gives CASSLGSGQYNEQFF.

The rearrangement joins TRBV20-1 to TRBJ1-1, with 8 positions matching TRBD1. Germline assignment: CDR1 DFQATT and CDR2 SNEGSKA (reference sequence). The junction had 6 bases not matched to a gene; V was cut back by 3 bases and J by 3 bases. CDR3 length equals 14 residues. This chain's CDR3 is CSASAQGADTEAFF. The CDR3 nucleotides are TGCAGTGCTAGTGCCCAGGGGGCGGACACTGAAGCTTTCTTT.

The chain has TRBV30 and TRBJ1-5; perhaps TRBD1 as D (5 bases). The germline gives CDR1 GTSNPN, CDR2 SVGIG (reference sequence). V was clipped by 1 base and J by 7 bases, with 11 bases between them. The CDR3 loop spans 13 amino acids. In DNA, the CDR3 is TGTGCCTGGAGTGCAGGGAGCTACCAGCCCCAGCATTTT. Amino acids: CAWSAGSYQPQHF. Together with reference TRBV30 and TRBJ1-5, the CDR3 gives the full variable domain: SQTIHQWPATLVQPVGSPLSLECTVEGTSNPNLYWYRQAAGRGLQLLFYSVGIGQISSEVPQNLSASRPQDRQFILSSKKLLLSDSGFYLCAWSAGSYQPQHFGDGTRLSIL.

CDR3 loop: CASSSDRINEKLFF. CDR3 in DNA: TGTGCCAGCAGCTCCGACAGGATTAATGAAAAACTGTTTTTT. The gene calls are TRBV6-5 and TRBJ1-4, with D perhaps TRBD1 (6 bases). Deletions cut 6 bases from V and 4 bases from J, with 12 bases between. The germline V gene has CDR1 MNHEY and CDR2 SVGAGI. This CDR3 spans 14 amino acids.

The chain is built from TRBV13 and TRBJ2-3, with 8 bases that match TRBD1. V shed 0 bases, J shed 2 bases, and the junction held 7 bases outside the gene matches. Germline V gene data show CDR1 as PRHDT and CDR2 as FYEKMQ (reference sequence). The CDR3 spans 17 residues. Here the CDR3 reads CASSLGQGAGDTDTQYF. The CDR3 DNA sequence: TGTGCCAGCAGCTTAGGCCAGGGGGCTGGGGACACAGATACGCAGTATTTT.

As concerns this clone: The sample has other DNA sequences that encode this CDR3 too. The genes are TRBV7-9 and TRBJ1-4; 9 bases agree with TRBD1. The CDR3 contains 15 residues. The germline V gene has CDR1 SEHNR and CDR2 FQNEAQ (reference sequence). After removal of 1 base from V and 3 bases from J, the junction contained 0 bases not matched to a gene. The CDR3 reads CASSLGDRANEKLFF. CDR3 sequence (DNA): TGTGCCAGCAGCTTAGGGGACAGGGCTAATGAAAAACTGTTTTTT.

V gene TRBV6-5 combines with J gene TRBJ1-1, with TRBD1 matching over 12 bases. CDR3 length: 15 amino acids. V lost 6 bases and J lost 8; bases outside the gene matches: 10. Germline CDR1 reads MNHEY; CDR2 reads SVGAGI. CDR3 loop: CASSPGTGGRREAFF. As DNA, the CDR3 is TGTGCCAGCAGCCCCGGGACAGGGGGCCGGAGAGAAGCTTTCTTT.

This chain links TRBV5-5 with TRBJ1-1; D gene uncertain. Germline V CDR1 and CDR2: SGHKS, YYEKEE (reference sequence). V lost 0 bases and J lost 1, with 4 bases in between. The CDR3 contains 13 residues. The CDR3 is CASSLGPNTEAFF. The CDR3 DNA reads TGTGCCAGCAGCTTGGGCCCGAACACTGAAGCTTTCTTT.

V gene TRBV29-1 combines with J gene TRBJ2-1; D may match TRBD1 or TRBD2 (5 bases each). V lost 2 bases and J 9 bases, leaving 20 bases between the germline ends. CDR3 length: 15 amino acids. Germline CDR1 and CDR2: SQVTM and ANQGSEA. The CDR3 is CSVETGQAYLGEQFF. As DNA, the CDR3 is TGCAGCGTTGAAACGGGGCAGGCCTACCTCGGTGAGCAGTTCTTC.

V usage is TRBV6-5 and J usage is TRBJ2-7; the match to TRBD1 covers 9 bases. The junction had 4 bases not matched to a gene; V was cut back by 6 bases and J by 1 base. The CDR3 sequence is 14 residues long. Germline loops: CDR1 MNHEY, CDR2 SVGAGI. Here the CDR3 reads CASSLGQGSYEQYF. The CDR3 DNA is TGTGCCAGCAGCCTTGGACAGGGGTCCTACGAGCAGTACTTC.

This clone was recorded once. V and J are TRBV20-1 and TRBJ1-1; D call uncertain. The CDR3 runs 11 residues. Trimming stripped 2 bases from V and 5 bases from J, with 6 bases between. The germline V gene has CDR1 DFQATT and CDR2 SNEGSKA (reference sequence). Here the CDR3 reads CSARIRTEAFF. CDR3 in DNA: TGCAGTGCTAGAATCCGAACTGAAGCTTTCTTT.

This CDR3 is CASSLARGQGAYTEAFF. The CDR3 coding sequence is TGTGCCAGCAGCTTGGCCAGGGGACAGGGGGCGTACACTGAAGCTTTCTTT. The chain carries TRBV5-6 and TRBJ1-1; 12 positions match TRBD1. This CDR3 spans 17 amino acids. The trim removed 0 bases at V and 3 bases at J, leaving 6 bases unmatched. The germline gives CDR1 SGHDT, CDR2 YYEEEE.

The V call is TRBV14, the J call TRBJ1-1, with D unclear. V lost 0 bases and J lost 1, with 12 bases in between. Germline-derived CDR1 and CDR2 are SGHDN and FVKESK. The CDR3 sequence is 16 residues long. The CDR3 DNA sequence: TGTGCCAGCAGCCAAGATTCTGGGAGATGGAACACTGAAGCTTTCTTT. As protein: CASSQDSGRWNTEAFF.

V and J are TRBV10-2 and TRBJ1-1, with D tentatively TRBD1 (5 bases). V lost 6 bases, J lost 3 bases, and 20 bases lay in between. Per the germline V gene, CDR1 is WSHSY and CDR2 is SAAADI. The CDR3 totals 16 residues. This chain's CDR3 is CASRGAGPRVDTEAFF. CDR3 sequence (DNA): TGCGCCAGCAGAGGGGCAGGGCCTAGGGTGGACACTGAAGCTTTCTTT.

The chain combines TRBV9 with TRBJ2-2; D is perhaps TRBD1 or TRBD2 (5 bases each). Germline-derived CDR1 and CDR2 are SGDLS and YYNGEE. The CDR3 consists of 16 residues. The germline V and J ends were trimmed by 4 bases and 1 base, with 14 bases remaining between them. The CDR3 region is CASSPRGAMNTGELFF. The CDR3 nucleotides are TGTGCCAGCAGCCCAAGAGGGGCGATGAACACCGGGGAGCTGTTTTTT.

This sequence joins TRBV28 and TRBJ2-3, with D perhaps TRBD1 or TRBD2 (6 bases each). With 3 bases removed from V and 0 bases from J, the gap between germline ends came to 10 bases. The germline V gene has CDR1 MDHEN and CDR2 SYDVKM. The length of the CDR3 is 15 residues. CDR3 sequence (DNA): TGTGCCAGCAGTTTTAGGGGGGTTAGCACAGATACGCAGTATTTT. Its protein is CASSFRGVSTDTQYF.

The chain links TRBV19 to TRBJ1-2, with TRBD1 matching 8 bases. Losses at the gene ends were 3 bases for V and 4 bases for J; bases not matched to a gene: 7. The germline CDR1 and CDR2 sequences are LNHDA and SQIVND (reference sequence). CDR3 length: 15 residues. CDR3 amino acids: CASSMGAGGGYGYTF. For the CDR3, the DNA is TGTGCCAGTAGTATGGGAGCAGGGGGCGGCTATGGCTACACCTTC.

The chain uses TRBV25-1 and TRBJ2-5; 9 bases are shared with TRBD1. Per germline, CDR1 MGHDK and CDR2 SYGVNS. V lost 4 bases, J lost 6 bases, and 3 bases stayed unmatched. The CDR3 contains 13 residues. CDR3 sequence: CASSVGQGKTQYF. The CDR3 coding sequence is TGTGCCAGCAGTGTGGGACAGGGCAAGACCCAGTACTTC.